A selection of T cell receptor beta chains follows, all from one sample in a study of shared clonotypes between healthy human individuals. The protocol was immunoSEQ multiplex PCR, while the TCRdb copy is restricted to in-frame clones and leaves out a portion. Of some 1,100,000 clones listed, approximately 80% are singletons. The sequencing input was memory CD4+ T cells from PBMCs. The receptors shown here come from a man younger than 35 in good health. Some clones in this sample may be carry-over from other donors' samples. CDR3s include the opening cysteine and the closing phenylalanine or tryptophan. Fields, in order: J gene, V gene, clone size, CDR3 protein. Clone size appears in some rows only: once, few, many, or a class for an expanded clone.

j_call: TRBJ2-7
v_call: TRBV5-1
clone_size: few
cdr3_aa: CASSLWTGPREQYF

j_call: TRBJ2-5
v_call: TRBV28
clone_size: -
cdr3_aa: CASSPPGPRWYF

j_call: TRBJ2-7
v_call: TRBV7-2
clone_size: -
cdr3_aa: CASSLAQRANYEQYF

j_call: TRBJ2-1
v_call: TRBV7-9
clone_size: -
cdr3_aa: CASSSGLAENNEQFF

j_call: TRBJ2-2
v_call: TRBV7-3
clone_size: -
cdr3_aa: CASSELGPGELFF

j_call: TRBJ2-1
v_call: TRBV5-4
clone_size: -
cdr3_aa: CASSSRRDNEQFF

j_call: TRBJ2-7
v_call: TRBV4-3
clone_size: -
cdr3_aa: CASSQDRGIGRYEQYF

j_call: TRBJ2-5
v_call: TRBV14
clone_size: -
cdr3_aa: CASSQGTGTHQETQYF

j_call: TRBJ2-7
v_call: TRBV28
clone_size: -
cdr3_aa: CASSFLDGGRGRHEQYF

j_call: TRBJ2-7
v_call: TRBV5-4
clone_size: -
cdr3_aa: CASGQQGKDGQYF

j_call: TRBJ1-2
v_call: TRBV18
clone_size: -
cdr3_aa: CASSPGDGYTF

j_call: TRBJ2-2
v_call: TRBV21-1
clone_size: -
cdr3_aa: CATRGPPPNTGELFF

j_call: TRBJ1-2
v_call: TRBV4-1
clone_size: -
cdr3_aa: CATGRDSGIRSGGYTF

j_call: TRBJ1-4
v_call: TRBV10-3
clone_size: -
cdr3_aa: CAISEFLGTGGEKLFF

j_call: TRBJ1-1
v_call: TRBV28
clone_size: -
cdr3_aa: CASSQLPGQGNTEAFF

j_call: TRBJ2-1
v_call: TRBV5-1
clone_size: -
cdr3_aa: CASALVSGSYNEQFF

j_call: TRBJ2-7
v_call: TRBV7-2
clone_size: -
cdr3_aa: CASSLAPRGAVPYEQYF

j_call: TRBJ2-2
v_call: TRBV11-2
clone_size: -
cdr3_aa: CASSPMGQGHGGELFF

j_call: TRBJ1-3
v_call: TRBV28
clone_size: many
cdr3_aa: CASLDPGSGNTIYF

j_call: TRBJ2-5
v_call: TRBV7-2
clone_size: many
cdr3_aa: CASSINMGGETQYF

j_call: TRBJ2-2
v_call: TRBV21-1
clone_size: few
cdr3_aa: CASSKAGEGLAGNTGELFF

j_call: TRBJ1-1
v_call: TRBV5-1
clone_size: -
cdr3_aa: CASSFRGIAEAFF

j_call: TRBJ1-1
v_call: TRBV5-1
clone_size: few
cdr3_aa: CASRGQGNTEAFF

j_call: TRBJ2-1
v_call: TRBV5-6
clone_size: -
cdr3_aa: CASSLVVAGGIYNEQFF